This is a list of T cell receptor beta chains from one sample in a study of shared clonotypes between healthy human individuals. Libraries were prepared by immunoSEQ multiplex PCR; TCRdb keeps only in-frame clonotypes and omits some of them. The table has 400,000 to 600,000 clones, roughly 80% seen once. Specimen: PBMCs. All receptors come from a woman aged 40-49 years in good health. Some clones in this sample may be carry-over from other donors' samples. Each CDR3 is given with its conserved first and last residue. A D gene is named only where the DNA matches it firmly. Expanded clones get a size class; other rows say once, few or many, or leave the size out.

cdr3_length: 13; d_call: .; j_call: TRBJ1-1; clone_size: .; v_call: TRBV7-2; cdr3_aa: CASSLTTETEAFF; cdr3_nt: TGTGCCAGCAGCTTAACGACGGAGACTGAAGCTTTCTTT
cdr3_length: 14; d_call: .; j_call: TRBJ1-1; clone_size: .; v_call: TRBV6-5; cdr3_aa: CASSYGGETAETFF; cdr3_nt: TGTGCCAGCAGTTACGGGGGGGAGACCGCTGAGACTTTCTTT
cdr3_length: 17; d_call: .; j_call: TRBJ2-3; clone_size: .; v_call: TRBV4-3; cdr3_aa: CASSQEGAKWSTDTQYF; cdr3_nt: TGCGCCAGCAGCCAAGAGGGGGCTAAGTGGAGCACAGATACGCAGTATTTT
cdr3_length: 16; d_call: TRBD2; j_call: TRBJ2-1; clone_size: .; v_call: TRBV5-1; cdr3_aa: CASSSPPGLAGNEQFF; cdr3_nt: TGCGCCAGCAGCTCCCCCCCGGGACTAGCAGGCAATGAGCAGTTCTTC
cdr3_length: 13; d_call: .; j_call: TRBJ1-1; clone_size: .; v_call: TRBV15; cdr3_aa: CATSRDPNTEAFF; cdr3_nt: TGTGCCACCAGCAGAGATCCAAACACTGAAGCTTTCTTT
cdr3_length: 18; d_call: TRBD1; j_call: TRBJ2-7; clone_size: many; v_call: TRBV7-6; cdr3_aa: CASSLTSTRTGRINEQYF; cdr3_nt: TGTGCCAGCAGCTTAACCTCGACAAGGACAGGGAGAATAAACGAGCAGTACTTC
cdr3_length: 14; d_call: TRBD1; j_call: TRBJ1-2; clone_size: .; v_call: TRBV27; cdr3_aa: CASSFRDRGYGYTF; cdr3_nt: TGTGCCAGCAGTTTCCGGGACAGGGGGTATGGCTACACCTTC
cdr3_length: 17; d_call: TRBD1; j_call: TRBJ1-3; clone_size: .; v_call: TRBV2; cdr3_aa: CASSLLGTAFSGNTIYF; cdr3_nt: TGTGCCAGCAGCCTACTTGGGACAGCCTTCTCTGGAAACACCATATATTTT
cdr3_length: 14; d_call: .; j_call: TRBJ2-7; clone_size: .; v_call: TRBV28; cdr3_aa: CASSAPPGSYEQYF; cdr3_nt: TGTGCCAGCAGTGCCCCCCCAGGCTCTTACGAGCAGTACTTC
cdr3_length: 14; d_call: .; j_call: TRBJ2-3; clone_size: .; v_call: TRBV7-9; cdr3_aa: CASSLSGSTDTQYF; cdr3_nt: TGTGCCAGCAGCTTAAGCGGAAGCACAGATACGCAGTATTTT
cdr3_length: 13; d_call: .; j_call: TRBJ1-5; clone_size: few; v_call: TRBV6-1; cdr3_aa: CASSPGPNQPQHF; cdr3_nt: TGTGCCAGCAGTCCGGGGCCCAATCAGCCCCAGCATTTT